This TCR beta chain appears in the sequencing data of a study of T cells in localized non-small cell lung cancer. Study-level points and caveats: Researchers found a median approximately 53 of the top 100 tumor clones in adjacent lung. Clonality peaked in uninvolved adjacent lung rather than tumor. Without multi-region sequencing, intratumor heterogeneity could not be excluded.

Germline loops: CDR1 SGHRS, CDR2 YFSETQ. This CDR3 comprises 12 residues. Trimming cost V 4 bases and J 5 bases, with 6 bases left between them. A word on this clone: The antigen remains unidentified.

This table comes from immunoSEQ multiplex PCR, and its TCRdb copy is limited to in-frame clones, with some not included. The table has 20,000 or so clones, 80% to 90% seen once. V and J are TRBV5-1 and TRBJ1-4; no clear D. This specimen was peripheral blood, taken before any cancer treatment. The TCR comes from a male donor aged 60 or over with stage I squamous cell lung carcinoma. CDR3 sequence reads: CASSPPNEKLFF. The CDR3 coding sequence is TGCGCCAGCAGCCCACCGAATGAAAAACTGTTTTTT. The variable domain in full, with the rest retrieved from reference TRBV5-1 and TRBJ1-4, is KAGVTQTPRYLIKTRGQQVTLSCSPISGHRSVSWYQQTPGQGLQFLFEYFSETQRNKGNFPGRFSGRQFSNSRSEMNVSTLELGDSALYLCASSPPNEKLFFGSGTQLSVL.